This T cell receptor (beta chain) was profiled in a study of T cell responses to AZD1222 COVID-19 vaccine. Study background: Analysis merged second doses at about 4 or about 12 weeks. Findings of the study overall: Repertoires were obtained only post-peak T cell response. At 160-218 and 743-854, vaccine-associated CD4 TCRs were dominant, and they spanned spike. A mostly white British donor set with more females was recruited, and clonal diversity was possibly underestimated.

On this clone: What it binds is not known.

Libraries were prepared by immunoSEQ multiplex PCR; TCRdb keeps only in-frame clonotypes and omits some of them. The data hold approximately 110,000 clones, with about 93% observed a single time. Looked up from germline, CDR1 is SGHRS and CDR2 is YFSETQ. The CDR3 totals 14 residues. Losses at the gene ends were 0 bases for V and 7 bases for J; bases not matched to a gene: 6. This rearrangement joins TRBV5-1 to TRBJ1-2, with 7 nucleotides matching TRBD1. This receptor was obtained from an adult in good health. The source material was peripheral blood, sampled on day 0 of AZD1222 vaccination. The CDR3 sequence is CASSLEQGKSGYTF. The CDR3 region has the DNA TGCGCCAGCAGCTTGGAACAGGGGAAGTCTGGCTACACCTTC.